This T cell receptor beta chain was captured in a study of vaccination and CD4 T cells after COVID-19. Study at large: The convalescent group had six males, four females, seven Caucasians, two Asians, one multiracial. Spike peptides, overlapping and drawn from SARS-CoV-2, HCoV-NL63, HCoV-OC43 and HCoV-229E, were used to stimulate cells.

Treatment reported: approximately 11-day PBMC culture with coronavirus spike peptide pools or control peptides (ViraFEST assay). The germline CDR1 and CDR2 sequences are SEHNR and FQNEAQ (reference sequence). The CDR3 runs to 15 residues. Trimming took 5 bases from V and 8 from J, leaving 19 bases between them. On this clonotype itself: What it recognizes is unknown.

Sequencing of the DNA from cultured CD4+ T cells was carried out with the Oncomine TCR Beta short-read assay. From the PCR reads, TCRdb called clonotypes with MiXCR, one entry per CDR3 protein. The sample includes about 18,000 distinct CDR3 sequences, 78% of them seen just once. Here the sequenced sample was CD4+ T cells from blood, cultured in vitro, taken after SARS-CoV-2 vaccination. V gene TRBV7-9 combines with J gene TRBJ2-1; D could derive from TRBD1 or TRBD2 (5 bases each). The origin of this receptor is a human donor who received a COVID-19 vaccine. CDR3 coding DNA: TGTGCCAGCAGCCATCCGAGGGGCCATACCGATGAGCAGTTCTTC. Protein sequence: CASSHPRGHTDEQFF.